This T cell receptor (beta chain) derives from a study of a mutant IDH1 vaccine in newly diagnosed glioma. Study background: Vaccines were begun 4-6 weeks after radiotherapy alone, or with temozolomide cycles. The sex distribution of treated patients was roughly 62% male and roughly 38% female, with a mean age of roughly 40 years. Most patients had radiochemotherapy with temozolomide before enrollment; others had one alone.

Here immunoSEQ multiplex PCR was the method, and the copy in TCRdb shows in-frame clones only, minus some. The data contain 50,000 to 70,000 clones, approximately 87% of them singletons. Turning to this clone: Its antigen is still unknown.

Looked up from germline, CDR1 is MNHEY and CDR2 is SVGAGI. After removal of 6 bases from V and 1 base from J, the junction contained 6 bases not matched to a gene. The CDR3 contains 15 residues. Specified time point: week 23, last vaccination. In the vaccine, a single dose held 300 ug of the mutant IDH1 20-mer peptide, along with topical imiquimod. The chain recombines TRBV6-5 with TRBJ1-5; TRBD1 aligns across 7 bases. The TCR sequence derives from a man between 18 and 29 years old with glioma. The material was PBMCs, obtained from a glioma patient whose treatment included an IDH1 peptide vaccine. The CDR3 protein is CASSISGGSNQPQHF. The CDR3 DNA follows: TGTGCCAGCAGCATATCAGGGGGGAGCAATCAGCCCCAGCATTTT.